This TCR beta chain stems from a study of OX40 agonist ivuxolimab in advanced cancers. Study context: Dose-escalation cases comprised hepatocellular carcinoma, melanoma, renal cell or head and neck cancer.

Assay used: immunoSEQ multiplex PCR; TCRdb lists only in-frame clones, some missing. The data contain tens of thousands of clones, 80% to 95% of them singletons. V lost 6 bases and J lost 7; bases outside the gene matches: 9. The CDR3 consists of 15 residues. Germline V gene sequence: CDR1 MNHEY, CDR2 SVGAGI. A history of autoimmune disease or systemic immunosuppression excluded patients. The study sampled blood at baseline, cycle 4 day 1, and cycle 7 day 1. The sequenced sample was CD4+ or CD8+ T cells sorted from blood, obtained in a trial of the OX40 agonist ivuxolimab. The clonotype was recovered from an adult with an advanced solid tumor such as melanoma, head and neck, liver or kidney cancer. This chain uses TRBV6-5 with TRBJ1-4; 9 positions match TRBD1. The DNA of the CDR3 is TGTGCCAGCAGCTCCCCGGGACAGGGAAGTGAAAAACTGTTTTTT. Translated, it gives CASSSPGQGSEKLFF.